This TCR beta chain emerged from a study of blood T cell repertoires in COVID-19. As for the study in general: The United States, Italy and Spain were the sources of the acute and convalescent COVID-19 samples. T cells, B-cell-depleted T cells, or PBMCs provided the cDNA or gDNA that served as material.

V was shortened by 0 bases and J by 0 bases, with 9 bases between the two germline ends. Germline V CDR1 and CDR2: SGHNT, YYREEE (reference sequence). There are 15 residues in the CDR3. Per the original methods: Reference gene primer amplification gave nucleated cell count estimates. Generated by immunoSEQ multiplex PCR, the TCRdb table keeps only in-frame clones and is missing some. From that table come the V and J calls and clone size; the DNA was used to work out D and trimming. The sample holds 45,000 or so clones; approximately 70% are singletons and the top ten take under 75%. The chain links TRBV5-4 to TRBJ1-2; weak D call: TRBD1 (5 bases). The specimen was peripheral blood. This TCR was sampled from a man at least 80 years old with acute or convalescent COVID-19. The CDR3 DNA follows: TGTGCCAGCAGCTTGGCGGACACAGCTAACTATGGCTACACCTTC. This gives the protein CASSLADTANYGYTF.